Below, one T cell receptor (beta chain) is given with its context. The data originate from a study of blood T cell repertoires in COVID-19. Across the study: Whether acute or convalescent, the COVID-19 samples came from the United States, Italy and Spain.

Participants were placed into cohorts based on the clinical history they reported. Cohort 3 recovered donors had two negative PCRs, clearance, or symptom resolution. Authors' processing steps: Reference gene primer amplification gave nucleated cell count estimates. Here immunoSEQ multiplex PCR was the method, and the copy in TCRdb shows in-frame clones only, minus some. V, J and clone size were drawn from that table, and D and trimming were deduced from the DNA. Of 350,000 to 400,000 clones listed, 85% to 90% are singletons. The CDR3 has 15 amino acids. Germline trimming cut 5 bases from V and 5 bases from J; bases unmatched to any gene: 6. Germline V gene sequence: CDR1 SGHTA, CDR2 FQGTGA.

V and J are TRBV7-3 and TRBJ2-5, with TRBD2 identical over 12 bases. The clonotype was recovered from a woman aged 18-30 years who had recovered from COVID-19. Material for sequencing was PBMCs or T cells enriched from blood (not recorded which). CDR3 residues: CASSPSGGAMETQYF. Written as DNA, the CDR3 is TGTGCCAGCAGCCCTAGCGGGGGGGCCATGGAGACCCAGTACTTC.